The TCR beta chain under discussion was sequenced for a study of blood T cell repertoires in COVID-19. The V and J ends lost 4 bases and 5 bases, in that order; junction bases with no gene match: 5. The CDR3 runs to 15 residues. Germline values: CDR1 SGHRS, CDR2 YFSETQ. Some clones are missing from TCRdb's copy, which holds only in-frame ones; the method was immunoSEQ multiplex PCR. Among 60,000 or so clones listed, 90% were seen once. The sequencing input was peripheral blood. The gene calls are TRBV5-1 and TRBJ1-6; 8 bases map to TRBD1. The TCR originated in a human donor with active COVID-19. The donor label of this sample is uncertain. The CDR3 nucleotides are TGCGCCAGCAGCCCGGACAGGGAACATAATTCACCCCTCCACTTT. Its translation is CASSPDREHNSPLHF. Using reference TRBV5-1 and TRBJ1-6 for the parts outside the CDR3, the full variable domain is KAGVTQTPRYLIKTRGQQVTLSCSPISGHRSVSWYQQTPGQGLQFLFEYFSETQRNKGNFPGRFSGRQFSNSRSEMNVSTLELGDSALYLCASSPDREHNSPLHFGNGTRLTVT.